The clone carrying this TCR beta chain was seen many times. Amplification of TCR beta CDR3 regions was performed using RNA transcripts as template. The primer set for the first-round RT-PCR of the TCR CDR3 was HTBI. TCRdb called the multiplex PCR reads again in MiXCR, with one record for every CDR3 protein. The table shows 550,000 to 700,000 distinct CDR3 sequences, with 46% occurring only once. This sample was included in a study of T cells in Graves' hyperthyroidism and ophthalmopathy. Uncontrolled infections, other autoimmune diseases, pregnancy or lactation led to exclusion of patients. The source of this sequence is an adult woman with Graves' disease, either hyperthyroidism or ophthalmopathy (not recorded which). The source material was peripheral blood or thyroid tissue (not recorded which).

The CDR3 coding sequence is TGTGCCAGCAGTTACGGCGCGGAACAGGGGAGTCCGGGAAACACCATATATTTT. Protein: CASSYGAEQGSPGNTIYF. The chain links TRBV6-5 to TRBJ1-3; the match to TRBD1 covers 7 bases. Germline trimming cut 2 bases from V and 4 bases from J; bases unmatched to any gene: 14. The germline gives CDR1 MNHEY, CDR2 SVGAGI. The CDR3 sequence is 18 residues long.